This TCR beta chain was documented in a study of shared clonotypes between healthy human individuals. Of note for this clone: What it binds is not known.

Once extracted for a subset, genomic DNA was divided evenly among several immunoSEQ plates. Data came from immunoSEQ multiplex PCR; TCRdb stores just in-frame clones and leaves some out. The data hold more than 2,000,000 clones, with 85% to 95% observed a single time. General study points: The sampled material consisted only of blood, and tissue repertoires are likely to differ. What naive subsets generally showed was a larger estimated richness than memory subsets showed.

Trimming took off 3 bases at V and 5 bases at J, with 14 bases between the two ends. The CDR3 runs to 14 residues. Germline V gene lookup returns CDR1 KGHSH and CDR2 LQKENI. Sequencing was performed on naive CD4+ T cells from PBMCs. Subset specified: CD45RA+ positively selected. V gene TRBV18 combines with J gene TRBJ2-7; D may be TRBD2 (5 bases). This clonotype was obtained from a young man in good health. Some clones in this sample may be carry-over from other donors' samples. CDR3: CASSPDSGFHEQYF. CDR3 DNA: TGTGCCAGCTCACCCGACTCGGGGTTCCACGAGCAGTACTTC. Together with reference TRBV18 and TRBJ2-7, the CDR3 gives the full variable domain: NAGVMQNPRHLVRRRGQEARLRCSPMKGHSHVYWYRQLPEEGLKFMVYLQKENIIDESGMPKERFSAEFPKEGPSILRIQQVVRGDSAAYFCASSPDSGFHEQYFGPGTRLTVT.